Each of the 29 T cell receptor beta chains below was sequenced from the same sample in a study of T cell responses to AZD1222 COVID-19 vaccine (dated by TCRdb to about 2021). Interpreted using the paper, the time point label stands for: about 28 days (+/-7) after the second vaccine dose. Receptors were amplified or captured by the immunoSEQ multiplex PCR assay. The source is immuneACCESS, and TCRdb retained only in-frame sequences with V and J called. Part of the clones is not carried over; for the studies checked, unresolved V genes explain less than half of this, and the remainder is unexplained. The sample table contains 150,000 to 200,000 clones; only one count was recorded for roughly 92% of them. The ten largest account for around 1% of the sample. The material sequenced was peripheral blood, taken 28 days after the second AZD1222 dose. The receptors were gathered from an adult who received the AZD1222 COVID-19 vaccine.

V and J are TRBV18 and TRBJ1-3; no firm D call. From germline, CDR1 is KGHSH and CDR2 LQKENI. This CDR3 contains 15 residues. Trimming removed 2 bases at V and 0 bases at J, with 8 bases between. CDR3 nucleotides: TGTGCCAGCTCACCAGTAGATCGCTCTGGAAACACCATATATTTT. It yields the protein CASSPVDRSGNTIYF. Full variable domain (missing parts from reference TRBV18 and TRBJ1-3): NAGVMQNPRHLVRRRGQEARLRCSPMKGHSHVYWYRQLPEEGLKFMVYLQKENIIDESGMPKERFSAEFPKEGPSILRIQQVVRGDSAAYFCASSPVDRSGNTIYFGEGSWLTVV.

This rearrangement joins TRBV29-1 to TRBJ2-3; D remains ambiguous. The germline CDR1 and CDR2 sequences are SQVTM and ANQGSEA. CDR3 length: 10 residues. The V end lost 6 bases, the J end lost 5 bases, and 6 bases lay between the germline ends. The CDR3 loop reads CSVTLDTQYF. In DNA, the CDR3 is TGCAGCGTCACTTTAGATACGCAGTATTTT.

CDR3 DNA: TGTGCCAGCACCGTAGGACCGAGTAATTCACCCCTCCACTTT. This translates into CASTVGPSNSPLHF. V and J are TRBV28 and TRBJ1-6; D is uncertain. The CDR3 has 14 amino acids. Germline V gene data show CDR1 as MDHEN and CDR2 as SYDVKM. With 7 bases removed from V and 6 bases from J, the gap between germline ends came to 13 bases. The entire variable domain, with the rest obtained from reference TRBV28 and TRBJ1-6, is as follows: DVKVTQSSRYLVKRTGEKVFLECVQDMDHENMFWYRQDPGLGLRLIYFSYDVKMKEKGDIPEGYSVSREKKERFSLILESASTNQTSMYLCASTVGPSNSPLHFGNGTRLTVT.

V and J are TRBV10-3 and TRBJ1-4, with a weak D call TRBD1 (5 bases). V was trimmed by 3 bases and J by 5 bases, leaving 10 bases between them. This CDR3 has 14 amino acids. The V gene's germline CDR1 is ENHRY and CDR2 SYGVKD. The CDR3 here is CAISETGVNEKLFF. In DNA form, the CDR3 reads TGTGCCATCAGTGAAACGGGGGTCAATGAAAAACTGTTTTTT.

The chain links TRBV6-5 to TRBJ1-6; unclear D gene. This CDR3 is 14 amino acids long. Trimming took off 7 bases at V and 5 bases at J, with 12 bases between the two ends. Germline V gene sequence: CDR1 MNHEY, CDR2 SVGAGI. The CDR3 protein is CASNPGTHNSPLHF. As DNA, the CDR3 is TGTGCCAGCAACCCCGGAACCCATAATTCACCCCTCCACTTT.

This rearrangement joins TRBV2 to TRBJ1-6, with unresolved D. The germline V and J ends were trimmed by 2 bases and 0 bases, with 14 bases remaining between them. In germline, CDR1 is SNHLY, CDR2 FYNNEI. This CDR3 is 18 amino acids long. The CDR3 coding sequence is TGTGCCAGCAGTGAACGGGCAGTTCTAGCCTCCTATAATTCACCCCTCCACTTT. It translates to CASSERAVLASYNSPLHF.

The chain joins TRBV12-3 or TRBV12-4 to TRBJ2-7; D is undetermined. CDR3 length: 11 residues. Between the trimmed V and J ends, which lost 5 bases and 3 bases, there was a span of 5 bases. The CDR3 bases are TGTGCCAGCAGTGGGGTCTACGAGCAGTACTTC. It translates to CASSGVYEQYF.

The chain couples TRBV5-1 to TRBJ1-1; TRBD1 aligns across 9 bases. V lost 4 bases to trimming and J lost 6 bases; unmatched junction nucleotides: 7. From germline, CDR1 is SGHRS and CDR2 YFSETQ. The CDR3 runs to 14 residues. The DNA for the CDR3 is TGCGCCAGCAGCGATACAGGGGGCACCGCTGAAGCTTTCTTT. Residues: CASSDTGGTAEAFF.

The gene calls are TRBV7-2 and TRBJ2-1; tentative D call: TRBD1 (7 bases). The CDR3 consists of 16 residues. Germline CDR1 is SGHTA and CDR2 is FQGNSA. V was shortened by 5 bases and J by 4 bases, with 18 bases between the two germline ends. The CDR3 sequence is CASSQRRDSFYNEQFF. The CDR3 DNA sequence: TGTGCCAGCAGCCAGAGGAGGGACAGCTTTTACAATGAGCAGTTCTTC.

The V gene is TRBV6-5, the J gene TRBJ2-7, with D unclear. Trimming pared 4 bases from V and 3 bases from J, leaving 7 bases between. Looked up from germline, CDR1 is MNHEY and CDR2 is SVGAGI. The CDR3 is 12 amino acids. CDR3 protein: CASSSRYYEQYF. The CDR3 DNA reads TGTGCCAGCAGTTCCCGGTACTACGAGCAGTACTTC.

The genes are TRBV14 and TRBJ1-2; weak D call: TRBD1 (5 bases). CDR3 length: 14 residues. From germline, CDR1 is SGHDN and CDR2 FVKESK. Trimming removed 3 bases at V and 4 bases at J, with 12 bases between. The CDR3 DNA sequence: TGTGCCAGCAGCCAGAACGATGGGGGCTATGGCTACACCTTC. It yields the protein CASSQNDGGYGYTF.

CDR3 residues: CASSLGGTDVKPQHF. The CDR3, as DNA: TGTGCCAGCAGCTTAGGAGGGACGGACGTCAAGCCCCAGCATTTT. The V call is TRBV7-2, the J call TRBJ1-5, with TRBD1 as a possible D gene (5 bases). Between the trimmed V and J ends, which lost 1 base and 8 bases, there was a span of 15 bases. The CDR3 covers 15 residues. Germline loops: CDR1 SGHTA, CDR2 FQGNSA. Complete variable domain (other parts from reference TRBV7-2 and TRBJ1-5): GAGVSQSPSNKVTEKGKDVELRCDPISGHTALYWYRQSLGQGLEFLIYFQGNSAPDKSGLPSDRFSAERTGGSVSTLTIQRTQQEDSAVYLCASSLGGTDVKPQHFGDGTRLSIL.

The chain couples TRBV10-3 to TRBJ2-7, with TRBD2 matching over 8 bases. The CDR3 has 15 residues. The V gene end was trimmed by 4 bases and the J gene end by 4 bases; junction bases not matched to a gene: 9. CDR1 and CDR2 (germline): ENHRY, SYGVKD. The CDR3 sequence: CAISGLRGGMYEQYF. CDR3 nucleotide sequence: TGTGCCATCAGTGGTCTTCGCGGGGGGATGTACGAGCAGTACTTC.

CDR3 residues: CASSYGTSGGSGELFF. The CDR3 DNA is TGTGCCAGCAGCTACGGGACTAGCGGGGGATCCGGGGAGCTGTTTTTT. The chain links TRBV7-7 to TRBJ2-2; 14 positions match TRBD2. The CDR3 runs 16 residues. V lost 4 bases to trimming and J lost 6 bases; unmatched junction nucleotides: 4. CDR1 and CDR2 (germline): SSHAT, FNYEAQ (reference sequence).

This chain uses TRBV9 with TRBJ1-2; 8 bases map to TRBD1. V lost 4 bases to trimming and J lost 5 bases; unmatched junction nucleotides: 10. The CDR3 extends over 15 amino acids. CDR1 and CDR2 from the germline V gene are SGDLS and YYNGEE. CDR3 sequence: CASSHRQGRPYGYTF. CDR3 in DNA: TGTGCCAGCAGCCACCGACAGGGGAGGCCATATGGCTACACCTTC.

DNA for the CDR3: TGTGCCACCAGCAGGGGAGAGGGGAATCAGCCCCAGCATTTT. Encoded protein: CATSRGEGNQPQHF. V gene TRBV15 combines with J gene TRBJ1-5, with D perhaps matching TRBD1 (5 bases). Germline loops: CDR1 LNHNV, CDR2 YYDKDF (reference sequence). The CDR3 extends over 14 amino acids. V was cut by 3 bases and J by 4 bases, with 10 bases left in between.

CDR3 DNA sequence: TGTGCCAGCAGCCAAGAGAGAGAGACCCAGTACTTC. Translated, it gives CASSQERETQYF. This rearrangement joins TRBV14 to TRBJ2-5, with no clear D. The CDR3 has 12 residues. V lost 0 bases and J lost 4, with 3 bases in between. Germline V CDR1 and CDR2: SGHDN, FVKESK.

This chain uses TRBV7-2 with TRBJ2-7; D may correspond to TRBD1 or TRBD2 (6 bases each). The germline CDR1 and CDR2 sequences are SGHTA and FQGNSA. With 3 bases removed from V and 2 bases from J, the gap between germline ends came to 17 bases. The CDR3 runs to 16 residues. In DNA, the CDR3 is TGTGCCAGCAGCTTGGGGGGCTCTCTGAAGGCCTACGAGCAGTACTTC. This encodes CASSLGGSLKAYEQYF.

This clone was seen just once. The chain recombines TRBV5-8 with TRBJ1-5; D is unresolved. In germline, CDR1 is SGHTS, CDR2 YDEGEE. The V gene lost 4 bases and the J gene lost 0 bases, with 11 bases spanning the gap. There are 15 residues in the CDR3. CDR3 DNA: TGTGCCAGCAGCCTTAGAAGTTATAGCAATCAGCCCCAGCATTTT. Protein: CASSLRSYSNQPQHF.

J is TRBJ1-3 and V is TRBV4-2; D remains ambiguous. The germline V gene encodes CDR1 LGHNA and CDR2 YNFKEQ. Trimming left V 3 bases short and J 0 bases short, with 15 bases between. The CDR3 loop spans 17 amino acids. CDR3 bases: TGTGCCAGCAGCCAGGCACTTGGGCCAAGCTCTGGAAACACCATATATTTT. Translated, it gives CASSQALGPSSGNTIYF.

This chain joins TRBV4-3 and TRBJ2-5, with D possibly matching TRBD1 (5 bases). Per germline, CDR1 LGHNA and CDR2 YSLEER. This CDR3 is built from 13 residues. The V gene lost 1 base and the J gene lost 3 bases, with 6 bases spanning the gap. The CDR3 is CASSQAQEETQYF. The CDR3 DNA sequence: TGCGCCAGCAGCCAAGCACAGGAAGAGACCCAGTACTTC.

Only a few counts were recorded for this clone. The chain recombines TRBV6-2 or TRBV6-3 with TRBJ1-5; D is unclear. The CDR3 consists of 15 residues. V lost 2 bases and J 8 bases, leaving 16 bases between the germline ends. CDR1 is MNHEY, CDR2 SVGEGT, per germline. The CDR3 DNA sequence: TGTGCCAGCAGTTACCTTGTGAACGGGATAGAGCCCCAGCATTTT. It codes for CASSYLVNGIEPQHF.

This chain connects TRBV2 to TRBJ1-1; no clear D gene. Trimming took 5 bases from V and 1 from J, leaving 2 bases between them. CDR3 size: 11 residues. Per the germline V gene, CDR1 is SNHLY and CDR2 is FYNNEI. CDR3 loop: CASSTNTEAFF. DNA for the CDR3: TGTGCCAGCAGTACGAACACTGAAGCTTTCTTT.

The CDR3 region has the DNA TGTGCCAGCAGCCCGCGTGGGGGCTTAATGAACACTGAAGCTTTCTTT. It translates to CASSPRGGLMNTEAFF. The chain joins TRBV7-3 to TRBJ1-1, with D tentatively TRBD1 (6 bases). The germline CDR1 and CDR2 sequences are SGHTA and FQGTGA. The CDR3 covers 16 residues. V lost 5 bases and J lost 0, with 16 bases in between.

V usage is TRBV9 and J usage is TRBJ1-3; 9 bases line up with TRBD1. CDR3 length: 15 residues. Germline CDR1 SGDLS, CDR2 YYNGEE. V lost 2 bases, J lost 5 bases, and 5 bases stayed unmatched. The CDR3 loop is CASSVDRGIRNTIYF. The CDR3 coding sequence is TGTGCCAGCAGCGTTGACAGGGGGATAAGAAACACCATATATTTT.

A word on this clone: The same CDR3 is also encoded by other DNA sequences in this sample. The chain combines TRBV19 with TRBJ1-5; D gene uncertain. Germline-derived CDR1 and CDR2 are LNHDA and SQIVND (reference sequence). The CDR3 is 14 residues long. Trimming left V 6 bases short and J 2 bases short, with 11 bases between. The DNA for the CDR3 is TGTGCCAGTAGCACCGGGTTTGGCAATCAGCCCCAGCATTTT. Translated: CASSTGFGNQPQHF.

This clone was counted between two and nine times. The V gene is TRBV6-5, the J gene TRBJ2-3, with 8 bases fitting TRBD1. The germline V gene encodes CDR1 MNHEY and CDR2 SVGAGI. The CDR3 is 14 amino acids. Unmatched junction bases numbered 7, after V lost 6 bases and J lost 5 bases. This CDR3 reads CASSPQGVIDTQYF. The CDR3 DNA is TGTGCCAGCAGCCCACAGGGGGTCATAGATACGCAGTATTTT.

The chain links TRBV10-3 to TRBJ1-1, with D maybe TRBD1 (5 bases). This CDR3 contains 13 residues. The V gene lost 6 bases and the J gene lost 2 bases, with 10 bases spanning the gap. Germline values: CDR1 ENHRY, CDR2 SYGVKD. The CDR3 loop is CAIRTDQNTEAFF. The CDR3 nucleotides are TGTGCCATCAGGACAGACCAAAACACTGAAGCTTTCTTT.

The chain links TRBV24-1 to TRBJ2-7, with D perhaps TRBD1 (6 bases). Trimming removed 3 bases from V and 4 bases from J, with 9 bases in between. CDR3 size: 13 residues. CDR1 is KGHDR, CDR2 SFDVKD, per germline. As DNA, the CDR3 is TGTGCCACCAGTGATGGAAGGGGGTACGAGCAGTACTTC. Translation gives CATSDGRGYEQYF.